These T cell receptor beta chains were read from a single sample in a study of T cell responses to AZD1222 COVID-19 vaccine. Sequencing used immunoSEQ multiplex PCR; TCRdb keeps in-frame clones, though not all of them. The repertoire holds about 270,000 clones, almost 95% seen once, with approximately 0.52% in the top ten. The source material was peripheral blood, sampled 28 days after the second AZD1222 dose. These receptors originate from an adult who received the AZD1222 COVID-19 vaccine. The CDR3 runs from the conserved cysteine through the conserved F or W. The D gene is left open where the match is weak. Part of the rows lack a size; the others show once, few, many or a class for expanded clones.

DNA | CDR3 | V | size | D | J
TGTGCCAGCAGCTTGGCGGGGGGGAACACTGAAGCTTTCTTT | CASSLAGGNTEAFF | TRBV5-5 | NA | NA | TRBJ1-1
TGCGCCAGCAGCCCCGGGACAGGAGCCTACAATGAGCAGTTCTTC | CASSPGTGAYNEQFF | TRBV4-3 | NA | TRBD1 | TRBJ2-1
TGTGCCACCAGCAGAGATTACACGGTCCTGGGACAGCCCCAGCATTTT | CATSRDYTVLGQPQHF | TRBV15 | NA | NA | TRBJ1-5
TGTGCCAGCAGTTCAGGCCCGGACAGAACCCAGCATTTT | CASSSGPDRTQHF | TRBV28 | few | NA | TRBJ1-5
TGTGCCAGCAGCTTACCGAGGGTCACTGAAGCTTTCTTT | CASSLPRVTEAFF | TRBV7-9 | NA | NA | TRBJ1-1
TGTGCCAGCAGTAAACTGGGGCGGGTCTACAATGAGCAGTTCTTC | CASSKLGRVYNEQFF | TRBV7-6 | NA | NA | TRBJ2-1
TGTGCCAGCAGGGTTGCCAGTGGGGCCTCCTACGAGCAGTACTTC | CASRVASGASYEQYF | TRBV28 | NA | NA | TRBJ2-7
TGTGCCAGCAGCTTGGCGGGCCCCTACGAGCAGTACTTC | CASSLAGPYEQYF | TRBV5-4 | NA | NA | TRBJ2-7
TGTGCCAGCAGGGGAGACAGAGTCTCTGGAAACACCATATATTTT | CASRGDRVSGNTIYF | TRBV7-8 | NA | NA | TRBJ1-3
TGTGCCAGCAGCGAGGTCTACGAGCAGTACTTC | CASSEVYEQYF | TRBV7-2 | few | NA | TRBJ2-7
TGCAGTGCCGAGGTGATTTATGGCTACACCTTC | CSAEVIYGYTF | TRBV20-1 | NA | NA | TRBJ1-2
TGTGCCAGCAGTTTACAGGGACTAAGAGCCGGGGAGCTGTTTTTT | CASSLQGLRAGELFF | TRBV27 | NA | TRBD2 | TRBJ2-2
TGTGCCAGCAGCCCGACAGGGTTCTCTGAAGCTTTCTTT | CASSPTGFSEAFF | TRBV6-5 | NA | TRBD1 | TRBJ1-1
TGTGCCAGCAGTCAAACTCGACGGGATACCGGGGAGCTGTTTTTT | CASSQTRRDTGELFF | TRBV6-6 | NA | NA | TRBJ2-2
TGCGCCAGCAGCTTGGCCGGGCAGAGAGGTCAGCCCCAGCATTTT | CASSLAGQRGQPQHF | TRBV5-1 | NA | NA | TRBJ1-5
TGTGCCAGCAGGCAGGGTACTTTGGAAAAACTGTTTTTT | CASRQGTLEKLFF | TRBV27 | NA | NA | TRBJ1-4
TGTGCCAGCAGTTATATGGCGGGAGTGAGGACAGATACGCAGTATTTT | CASSYMAGVRTDTQYF | TRBV6-2/TRBV6-3 | NA | TRBD2 | TRBJ2-3
TGTGCCAGCAACGACAGGGTGAACACTGAAGCTTTCTTT | CASNDRVNTEAFF | TRBV2 | NA | TRBD1 | TRBJ1-1
TGTGCCAGCAGCCCTCAGGGAGGTCGGGCAGATACGCAGTATTTT | CASSPQGGRADTQYF | TRBV7-9 | NA | NA | TRBJ2-3
TGCAGTGCTAGAGTGAGGACTCAACAGTTCTTC | CSARVRTQQFF | TRBV20-1 | NA | NA | TRBJ2-1
TGTGCCAGCAGTTTCCCCCTGGGGAAAGGCACTGAAGCTTTCTTT | CASSFPLGKGTEAFF | TRBV28 | NA | NA | TRBJ1-1
TGTGCCAGCAGCTTACGAACAGGACAAGTAGGGACCGGGGAGCTGTTTTTT | CASSLRTGQVGTGELFF | TRBV7-8 | NA | NA | TRBJ2-2
TGTGCCAGCAGGGGCCTGAACACTGAAGCTTTCTTT | CASRGLNTEAFF | TRBV12-3/TRBV12-4 | NA | NA | TRBJ1-1
TGTGCCAGCAGTTACAGGACAGGGGCGCCGCACGAGCAGTACTTC | CASSYRTGAPHEQYF | TRBV6-7 | once | TRBD1 | TRBJ2-7
TGTGCCAGCAGCTTAGCAGGGAGCAATCAGCCCCAGCATTTT | CASSLAGSNQPQHF | TRBV7-9 | NA | NA | TRBJ1-5
TGCGCCAGCAGCTCGGTGGGGGGACGCGATACGCAGTATTTT | CASSSVGGRDTQYF | TRBV5-1 | NA | NA | TRBJ2-3
TGTGCTAGTAGCCTGTACAATGAGCAGTTCTTC | CASSLYNEQFF | TRBV12-5 | NA | NA | TRBJ2-1
TGTGCCAGCAGTGTCAGACGAGACAGTTTTAGCAATCAGCCCCAGCATTTT | CASSVRRDSFSNQPQHF | TRBV28 | NA | NA | TRBJ1-5
TGTGCCAGCAGTGTAGCTTTTCGTTCTGGCTACACCTTC | CASSVAFRSGYTF | TRBV2 | NA | NA | TRBJ1-2
TGTGCCAGCAGTTTAGGGTCAGAACCTAACTATGGCTACACCTTC | CASSLGSEPNYGYTF | TRBV28 | NA | NA | TRBJ1-2
TGTGCCAGCAGCTATGGGGGATCCTACTCCTACGAGCAGTACTTC | CASSYGGSYSYEQYF | TRBV11-2 | NA | NA | TRBJ2-7
TGTGCCAGCAGTTCTGACGCGGTCGGGGAGCTGTTTTTT | CASSSDAVGELFF | TRBV6-5 | once | NA | TRBJ2-2
TGTGCCAGCAGCTTGAGCATAGGGCGGTACAATGAGCAGTTCTTC | CASSLSIGRYNEQFF | TRBV7-9 | NA | NA | TRBJ2-1
TGTGCCAGCAGTTTTAGGCTAGCGGGATTGGACGAGCAGTACTTC | CASSFRLAGLDEQYF | TRBV27 | NA | TRBD2 | TRBJ2-7
TGTGCCAGCAGCTTGGACAGTCCGGGGACCCAGTACTTC | CASSLDSPGTQYF | TRBV5-6 | NA | NA | TRBJ2-5
TGTGCCAGCAGTTTACGTCAGGGGGGGTCTGACGGCTACACCTTC | CASSLRQGGSDGYTF | TRBV27 | NA | TRBD1 | TRBJ1-2
TGTGCCAGCAGCTTTTTGGCGAGTAGCACCGGGGAGCTGTTTTTT | CASSFLASSTGELFF | TRBV7-2 | once | NA | TRBJ2-2
TGTGCCAGCAGCTTGGGGGCAGGAGGATCCTACGAGCAGTACTTC | CASSLGAGGSYEQYF | TRBV5-4 | once | NA | TRBJ2-7
TGTGCCAGCACTATGAGGGGTTACGGCTACACCTTC | CASTMRGYGYTF | TRBV5-4 | NA | NA | TRBJ1-2
TGTGCCAGCAGCTCCTGGGACAGCGGGGGGGATACGCAGTATTTT | CASSSWDSGGDTQYF | TRBV5-4 | once | TRBD2 | TRBJ2-3
TGTGCCACCAGTGATTTCCGGGGCGGAGGGACCCAGTACTTC | CATSDFRGGGTQYF | TRBV24-1 | NA | NA | TRBJ2-5
TGCGCCAGCAGCCTGTCCGGGACAGGGGGGGCAACTAATGAAAAACTGTTTTTT | CASSLSGTGGATNEKLFF | TRBV4-1 | NA | TRBD1 | TRBJ1-4
TGTGCCATCAGTGAGACCAGGGGGGACAGGGTGGGTTACAATGAGCAGTTCTTC | CAISETRGDRVGYNEQFF | TRBV10-3 | NA | TRBD1 | TRBJ2-1
TGTGCCAGCTCACCCTCTATAACGTTGGGTGAGCCCCAGCATTTT | CASSPSITLGEPQHF | TRBV18 | NA | NA | TRBJ1-5
TGTGCCAGCAGCCCGGGGGGCTACAATCAGCCCCAGCATTTT | CASSPGGYNQPQHF | TRBV28 | NA | NA | TRBJ1-5
TGCGCCAGCAGCCGCGGGCGGCGAGGGGTTAACAATGAGCAGTTCTTC | CASSRGRRGVNNEQFF | TRBV4-1 | NA | NA | TRBJ2-1
TGTGCCAGCGAAAGTCGGCTAGCGGGTACAGAGACCCAGTACTTC | CASESRLAGTETQYF | TRBV28 | NA | TRBD2 | TRBJ2-5
TGTGCCAGCAGTAGGGACAGCAGGATCTACGAGCAGTACTTC | CASSRDSRIYEQYF | TRBV27 | NA | TRBD1 | TRBJ2-7
TGTGCCAGCAGTTCGCTGGGTGGCACAGATACGCAGTATTTT | CASSSLGGTDTQYF | TRBV28 | NA | NA | TRBJ2-3
TGCAGTGGAGACACCTCCTACGAGCAGTACTTC | CSGDTSYEQYF | TRBV20-1 | NA | NA | TRBJ2-7
TGCGCCAGCAGCCAAGTTCAGGGACAGGGTCCAGAGCAGTTCTTC | CASSQVQGQGPEQFF | TRBV4-3 | NA | TRBD1 | TRBJ2-1
TGCGCCAGCAGCCAAACTACCGGACCAAGGGCAGGATCTAACTATGGCTACACCTTC | CASSQTTGPRAGSNYGYTF | TRBV4-1 | NA | NA | TRBJ1-2
TGTGCCAGCACTACAGCTCCCTACGAGCAGTACTTC | CASTTAPYEQYF | TRBV2 | NA | NA | TRBJ2-7